A single sample gave rise to the 32 T cell receptor beta chains below, sequenced in a study of long-term antiretroviral therapy in people with HIV. The immunoSEQ assay was v3.0, run at survey level. Sequencing was performed with immunoSEQ multiplex PCR; in TCRdb, only in-frame clones are kept and a portion is missing. The sample includes approximately 24,000 clones, about 80% seen only once; the top ten take approximately 5.5%. Here the sequenced sample was unsorted PBMCs, taken 4.4 years after starting antiretroviral therapy. The receptors were sampled from a man aged 25-45 years with HIV.

The rearrangement uses TRBV27 and TRBJ1-1; 8 bases align to TRBD1. The germline V gene encodes CDR1 MNHEY and CDR2 SMNVEV (reference sequence). The V and J ends lost 5 bases and 4 bases, in that order; junction bases with no gene match: 9. CDR3 length: 15 amino acids. CDR3 DNA sequence: TGTGCCAGCAGTGCCAGGGGGCAGGGGAGCACTGAAGCTTTCTTT. Its protein is CASSARGQGSTEAFF.

The rearrangement uses TRBV6-6 and TRBJ2-2; TRBD1 or TRBD2 may be the D gene (5 bases each). The germline V gene encodes CDR1 MNHNY and CDR2 SVGAGI (reference sequence). V shed 2 bases and J shed 0 bases, with 7 bases lying between them. CDR3 size: 15 residues. The CDR3 DNA reads as TGTGCCAGCAGTTACGGGACGGCGAACACCGGGGAGCTGTTTTTT. Residues: CASSYGTANTGELFF.

V is TRBV4-1 and J is TRBJ1-5; D not resolved. The V gene's germline CDR1 is MGHRA and CDR2 YSYEKL. The CDR3 consists of 16 residues. V lost 0 bases and J lost 1, with 10 bases in between. This chain's CDR3 is CASSQDWIPSNQPQHF. CDR3 DNA: TGCGCCAGCAGCCAAGATTGGATTCCGAGCAATCAGCCCCAGCATTTT.

The chain combines TRBV27 with TRBJ2-7, with D possibly matching TRBD2 (5 bases). The CDR3 is made up of 14 amino acids. Trimming cost V 2 bases and J 3 bases, with 11 bases left between them. Germline V gene data show CDR1 as MNHEY and CDR2 as SMNVEV (reference sequence). Written as DNA, the CDR3 is TGTGCCAGCAGTTTAGGAGGATCCCGCTACGAGCAGTACTTC. Residues: CASSLGGSRYEQYF.

The chain couples TRBV11-2 to TRBJ1-1, with D possibly TRBD1 on 5 matching bases. Germline CDR1 and CDR2: SGHAT and FQNNGV. The V and J ends lost 3 bases and 3 bases respectively, with 17 bases between them. CDR3 length: 16 residues. The CDR3 loop is CASSFRSVGPYTEAFF. The DNA for the CDR3 is TGTGCCAGCAGCTTCAGATCGGTGGGGCCCTACACTGAAGCTTTCTTT.

This sequence joins TRBV11-2 and TRBJ2-7; 13 positions match TRBD2. Unmatched junction bases numbered 6, after V lost 4 bases and J lost 3 bases. The CDR3 length is 16 residues. Germline CDR1 and CDR2: SGHAT and FQNNGV. Here the CDR3 reads CASSSPRTSGGYEQYF. The DNA for the CDR3 is TGTGCCAGCAGCTCCCCTAGGACTAGCGGGGGCTACGAGCAGTACTTC. The whole variable domain, remainder taken from reference TRBV11-2 and TRBJ2-7, is EAGVAQSPRYKIIEKRQSVAFWCNPISGHATLYWYQQILGQGPKLLIQFQNNGVVDDSQLPKDRFSAERLKGVDSTLKIQPAKLEDSAVYLCASSSPRTSGGYEQYFGPGTRLTVT.

The chain links TRBV4-1 to TRBJ2-7, with 10 bases matching TRBD2. V trimming: 2 bases; J trimming: 3 bases; junction bases outside the gene matches: 4. This CDR3 region has 15 residues. Germline CDR1 reads MGHRA; CDR2 reads YSYEKL. The CDR3 loop reads CASSQRTSGNYEQYF. CDR3 bases: TGCGCCAGCAGCCAACGGACTAGCGGCAACTACGAGCAGTACTTC.

J is TRBJ2-1 and V is TRBV6-6; 10 bases map to TRBD2. The CDR3 contains 15 residues. CDR1 MNHNY and CDR2 SVGAGI come from the germline V gene (reference sequence). Losses at the gene ends were 0 bases for V and 10 bases for J; bases not matched to a gene: 6. The CDR3 here is CASSYSSGRAGEQFF. In nucleotides, the CDR3 is TGTGCCAGCAGTTACTCCAGCGGGAGGGCCGGAGAGCAGTTCTTC.

This chain joins TRBV11-3 and TRBJ2-1; 9 bases align to TRBD2. The germline gives CDR1 SGHNT, CDR2 YENEEA. The length of the CDR3 is 15 residues. V lost 1 base and J lost 7; bases outside the gene matches: 5. The CDR3 is CASSLGAGGTNEQFF. Here the CDR3 DNA reads TGTGCCAGCAGCTTAGGGGCGGGGGGGACTAATGAGCAGTTCTTC.

The chain is built from TRBV11-2 and TRBJ1-4; unclear D gene. This CDR3 comprises 14 residues. In germline, CDR1 is SGHAT, CDR2 FQNNGV. The V end was cut by 1 base, the J end by 1 base, with 4 bases between. The CDR3 region is CASSLVGTNEKLFF. The CDR3 DNA sequence: TGTGCCAGCAGCTTAGTAGGAACTAATGAAAAACTGTTTTTT.

Only one count was recorded for this clone. The V call is TRBV11-2, the J call TRBJ2-3; a possible D gene is TRBD2 (6 bases). The germline gives CDR1 SGHAT, CDR2 FQNNGV. The CDR3 is made up of 15 amino acids. The V end lost 7 bases, the J end lost 1 base, and 15 bases lay between the germline ends. CDR3 nucleotides: TGTGCCAGCAACTCAGGAGGGAAGGGCACAGATACGCAGTATTTT. This gives the protein CASNSGGKGTDTQYF.

The chain is built from TRBV5-1 and TRBJ2-7, with a possible D match to TRBD1 (5 bases). The germline V gene has CDR1 SGHRS and CDR2 YFSETQ. This CDR3 region has 15 residues. The V end was cut by 0 bases, the J end by 2 bases, with 12 bases between. In nucleotides, the CDR3 is TGCGCCAGCAGCTTGGGGGCAGGGTTCACCTACGAGCAGTACTTC. Translation gives CASSLGAGFTYEQYF.

The V gene is TRBV7-6, the J gene TRBJ1-1, with a tentative D call TRBD1 (6 bases). Between the trimmed V and J ends, which lost 1 base and 3 bases, there was a span of 9 bases. The germline gives CDR1 SGHVS, CDR2 FNYEAQ. The CDR3 length is 14 residues. For the CDR3, the DNA is TGTGCCAGCAGCTTAGGGGGGCCCGACACTGAAGCTTTCTTT. Its protein product is CASSLGGPDTEAFF.

The CDR3 region has the DNA TGTGCCAGTACCCGGACCGACGGATCGACGCAGTATTTT. Translating gives CASTRTDGSTQYF. The V gene is TRBV19, the J gene TRBJ2-3, with D hard to call. Trimming removed 7 bases at V and 9 bases at J, with 17 bases between. The CDR3 totals 13 residues. Per germline, CDR1 LNHDA and CDR2 SQIVND (reference sequence). The full variable domain, its missing parts supplied by reference TRBV19 and TRBJ2-3, is DGGITQSPKYLFRKEGQNVTLSCEQNLNHDAMYWYRQDPGQGLRLIYYSQIVNDFQKGDIAEGYSVSREKKESFPLTVTSAQKNPTAFYLCASTRTDGSTQYFGPGTRLTVL.

This sequence joins TRBV7-3 and TRBJ2-1; TRBD2 agrees at 13 bases. The CDR3 runs 18 residues. Germline V gives CDR1 SGHTA, CDR2 FQGTGA. The V and J ends lost 6 bases and 6 bases, in that order; junction bases with no gene match: 14. Here the CDR3 reads CASSPTLAGGPSPNEQFF. For the CDR3, the DNA is TGTGCCAGCAGTCCTACACTAGCGGGAGGGCCTAGCCCCAATGAGCAGTTCTTC.

The chain links TRBV7-9 to TRBJ2-2; 9 positions match TRBD2. CDR1 and CDR2 from the germline V gene are SEHNR and FQNEAQ (reference sequence). This CDR3 has 17 residues. V was clipped by 5 bases and J by 5 bases; unmatched bases: 12. CDR3 amino acids: CASSGGISGRSTGELFF. In DNA, the CDR3 is TGTGCCAGCAGCGGCGGGATTAGCGGGAGAAGTACCGGGGAGCTGTTTTTT.

The rearrangement links TRBV10-3 to TRBJ2-1, with D hard to call. The germline gives CDR1 ENHRY, CDR2 SYGVKD. The CDR3 length is 12 residues. Deletions cut 8 bases from V and 3 bases from J, with 8 bases between. The CDR3 is CAIGALYNEQFF. The CDR3 DNA sequence: TGTGCCATCGGTGCCCTCTACAATGAGCAGTTCTTC.

Only a few counts were recorded for this clone. The chain couples TRBV16 to TRBJ2-1; the match to TRBD2 covers 7 bases. Germline CDR1 KGHSY, CDR2 FQNENV. The CDR3 spans 16 residues. The J segment lost 0 bases and the V segment lost 5 bases, leaving 7 bases of the junction unmatched. The CDR3 bases are TGTGCCAGCAGCGGGGGACTACCCAGCTCCTACAATGAGCAGTTCTTC. This sequence encodes CASSGGLPSSYNEQFF.

The chain has TRBV27 and TRBJ1-1, with D perhaps matching TRBD1 (6 bases). The CDR3 sequence is 14 residues long. Germline loops: CDR1 MNHEY, CDR2 SMNVEV (reference sequence). Trimming shortened V by 4 bases and J by 3 bases, and 12 bases separated the two germline ends. The CDR3 nucleotides read TGTGCCAGCAGTTCACTAGGGGGGCACACTGAAGCTTTCTTT. This encodes CASSSLGGHTEAFF.

The CDR3 sequence is CASSLADGAAYEQYF. CDR3 nucleotides: TGCGCCAGCAGCTTGGCCGATGGGGCCGCCTACGAGCAGTACTTC. The chain recombines TRBV5-1 with TRBJ2-7, with D possibly matching TRBD1 (5 bases). Deletions cut 0 bases from V and 2 bases from J, with 12 bases between. Per germline, CDR1 SGHRS and CDR2 YFSETQ. CDR3 length equals 15 residues.

The chain couples TRBV27 to TRBJ1-2; no firm D call. Germline V gene sequence: CDR1 MNHEY, CDR2 SMNVEV (reference sequence). Trimming stripped 0 bases from V and 2 bases from J, with 7 bases between. The CDR3 is 14 residues long. CDR3 bases: TGTGCCAGCAGTTTATCGAAAGGGAACTATGGCTACACCTTC. Its translation is CASSLSKGNYGYTF.

The chain carries TRBV5-4 and TRBJ2-5, with D maybe TRBD2 (6 bases). Per germline, CDR1 SGHNT and CDR2 YYREEE (reference sequence). The length of the CDR3 is 13 residues. V was cut by 4 bases and J by 4 bases, with 11 bases left in between. The CDR3 nucleotides read TGTGCCAGCAGCCCCCCCGGGGGAGAGACCCAGTACTTC. This sequence encodes CASSPPGGETQYF.

The rearrangement uses TRBV19 and TRBJ1-5; D is unclear. The germline CDR1 and CDR2 sequences are LNHDA and SQIVND (reference sequence). Trimming pared 1 base from V and 5 bases from J, leaving 9 bases between. CDR3 length: 14 residues. DNA for the CDR3: TGTGCCAGTAGTATAGGAGGAGGGTATCAGCCCCAGCATTTT. Protein product: CASSIGGGYQPQHF. The full variable domain, with the rest looked up from reference TRBV19 and TRBJ1-5, is DGGITQSPKYLFRKEGQNVTLSCEQNLNHDAMYWYRQDPGQGLRLIYYSQIVNDFQKGDIAEGYSVSREKKESFPLTVTSAQKNPTAFYLCASSIGGGYQPQHFGDGTRLSIL.

The CDR3 spells CASSATSPGQGASYEQYF. The CDR3 DNA reads as TGTGCCAGCAGCGCAACATCTCCGGGACAGGGAGCTTCCTACGAGCAGTACTTC. The chain is built from TRBV7-6 and TRBJ2-7; 9 bases match TRBD1. CDR1 is SGHVS, CDR2 FNYEAQ, per germline. The CDR3 spans 18 residues. With V trimmed by 5 bases and J by 1 base, 15 bases remained unmatched.

This rearrangement joins TRBV11-2 to TRBJ2-3; D uncertain. Germline V lookup: CDR1 SGHAT, CDR2 FQNNGV. The CDR3 has 17 residues. V was clipped by 5 bases and J by 0 bases, with 18 bases between them. Here the CDR3 DNA reads TGTGCCAGCAGCCCCCGTCTACTTCACTTTAGCACAGATACGCAGTATTTT. Translated, it gives CASSPRLLHFSTDTQYF.

CDR3 residues: CASSPAGGLNTEAFF. The CDR3 DNA reads as TGCGCCAGCAGCCCTGCGGGGGGTTTAAACACTGAAGCTTTCTTT. The gene calls are TRBV5-1 and TRBJ1-1; D is possibly TRBD1 (5 bases). V was pared by 4 bases and J by 2 bases, with 15 bases between. CDR1 is SGHRS and CDR2 is YFSETQ in the germline V gene. This CDR3 has 15 residues.

The V and J genes are TRBV5-6 and TRBJ2-7; perhaps TRBD2 as D (8 bases). Germline lookup yields CDR1 SGHDT and CDR2 YYEEEE. Trimming pared 0 bases from V and 5 bases from J, leaving 12 bases between. The CDR3 runs to 14 residues. The DNA for the CDR3 is TGTGCCAGCAGCTTGGCGGGAGGGGGCCACGAGCAGTACTTC. Amino acids: CASSLAGGGHEQYF.

In this sample, this clone turned up a few times. V is TRBV2 and J is TRBJ1-5; D unresolved. The germline V gene has CDR1 SNHLY and CDR2 FYNNEI. V was pared by 5 bases and J by 2 bases, with 19 bases between. The CDR3 totals 17 residues. For the CDR3, the DNA is TGTGCCAGCAGTCCCCCTTGGAATAGGGCCGGCAATCAGCCCCAGCATTTT. Translation gives CASSPPWNRAGNQPQHF. Full variable domain (missing parts from reference TRBV2 and TRBJ1-5): EPEVTQTPSHQVTQMGQEVILRCVPISNHLYFYWYRQILGQKVEFLVSFYNNEISEKSEIFDDQFSVERPDGSNFTLKIRSTKLEDSAMYFCASSPPWNRAGNQPQHFGDGTRLSIL.

The chain links TRBV2 to TRBJ2-6, with a weak D call TRBD1 (6 bases). V was cut by 5 bases and J by 0 bases, with 17 bases left in between. Germline V CDR1 and CDR2: SNHLY, FYNNEI. The length of the CDR3 is 18 residues. In DNA form, the CDR3 reads TGTGCCAGCAGTCCCTCACAGGGTTTAGGCTCTGGGGCCAACGTCCTGACTTTC. It codes for CASSPSQGLGSGANVLTF.

This chain joins TRBV6-1 and TRBJ1-2, with TRBD1 as a possible D gene (5 bases). Germline values: CDR1 MNHNS, CDR2 SASEGT. Trimming cost V 6 bases and J 2 bases, with 16 bases left between them. The CDR3 consists of 15 residues. The DNA of the CDR3 is TGTGCCAGCAGCTCGACAGTTTTATCCAACTATGGCTACACCTTC. Protein sequence: CASSSTVLSNYGYTF.

V usage is TRBV19 and J usage is TRBJ2-7, with D uncertain. The germline CDR1 and CDR2 sequences are LNHDA and SQIVND (reference sequence). V was clipped by 3 bases and J by 1 base, with 13 bases between them. The length of the CDR3 is 15 residues. The CDR3 nucleotides read TGTGCCAGTAGTATTTCATCCAGCCCATCCTACGAGCAGTACTTC. Residues: CASSISSSPSYEQYF.

The V gene is TRBV4-1, the J gene TRBJ1-3; D remains unclear. In germline, CDR1 is MGHRA, CDR2 YSYEKL. This CDR3 comprises 12 residues. V lost 1 base, J lost 10 bases, and 8 bases lay in between. DNA for the CDR3: TGCGCCAGCAGCCAAGTGGAGTCGACCATATATTTT. Translating it yields CASSQVESTIYF.